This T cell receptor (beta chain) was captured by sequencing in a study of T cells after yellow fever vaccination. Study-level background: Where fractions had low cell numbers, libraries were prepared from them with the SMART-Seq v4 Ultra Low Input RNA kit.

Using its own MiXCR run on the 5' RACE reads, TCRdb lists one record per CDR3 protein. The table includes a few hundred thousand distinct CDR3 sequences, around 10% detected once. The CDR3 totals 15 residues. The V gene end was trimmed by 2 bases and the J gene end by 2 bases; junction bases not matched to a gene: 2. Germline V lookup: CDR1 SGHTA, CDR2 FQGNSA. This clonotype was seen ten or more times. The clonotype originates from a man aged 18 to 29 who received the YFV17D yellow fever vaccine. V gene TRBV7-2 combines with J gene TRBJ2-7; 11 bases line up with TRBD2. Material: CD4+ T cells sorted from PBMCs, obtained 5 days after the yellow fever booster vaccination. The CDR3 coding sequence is TGTGCCAGCAGCTTAACTAGCGGGGGTACCTACGAGCAGTACTTC. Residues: CASSLTSGGTYEQYF.